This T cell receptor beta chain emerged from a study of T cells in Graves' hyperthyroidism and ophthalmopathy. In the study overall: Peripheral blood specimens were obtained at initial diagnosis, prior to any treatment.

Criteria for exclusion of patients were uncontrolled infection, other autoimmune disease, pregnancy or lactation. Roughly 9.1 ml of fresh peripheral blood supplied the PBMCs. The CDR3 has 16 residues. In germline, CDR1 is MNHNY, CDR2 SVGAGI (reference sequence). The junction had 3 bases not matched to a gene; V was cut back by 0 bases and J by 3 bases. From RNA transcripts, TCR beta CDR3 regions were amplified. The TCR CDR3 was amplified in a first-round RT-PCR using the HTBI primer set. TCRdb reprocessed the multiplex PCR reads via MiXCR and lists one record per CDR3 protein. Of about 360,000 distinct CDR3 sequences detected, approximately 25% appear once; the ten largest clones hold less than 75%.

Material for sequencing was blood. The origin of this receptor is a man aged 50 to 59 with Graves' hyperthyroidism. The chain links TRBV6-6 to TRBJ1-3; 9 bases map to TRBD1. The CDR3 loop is CASSYSGQGSGNTIYF. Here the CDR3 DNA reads TGTGCCAGCAGTTACTCAGGACAGGGGAGTGGAAACACCATATATTTT.